These 11 T cell receptor beta chains share one sample of origin, sequenced in a study of blood T cell repertoires in COVID-19 (dated by TCRdb to between 2020 and 2021). The library was obtained by the immunoSEQ multiplex PCR assay. Not all clones reach the TCRdb copy of this immuneACCESS table, which keeps in-frame sequences only. Checked studies attribute under half of the gap to unresolved V genes and leave the rest unexplained. The table for this sample lists around 500,000 clones; roughly 90% of them were counted only once. Jointly, the top ten make up 1.5% to 2% of the sample. Input material: PBMCs or T cells enriched from blood (not recorded which). These receptor sequences come from a woman aged 40 to 50 who had recovered from COVID-19.

The genes are TRBV7-9 and TRBJ1-1; 8 nucleotides line up with TRBD1. Germline-derived CDR1 and CDR2 are SEHNR and FQNEAQ (reference sequence). Trimming cost V 11 bases and J 1 base; bases outside gene matches: 6. CDR3 length equals 13 residues. DNA for the CDR3: TGTGCCGGTGACAGGGGTAGGAACACTGAAGCTTTCTTT. Its translation is CAGDRGRNTEAFF.

The chain links TRBV6-2 or TRBV6-3 to TRBJ2-7; TRBD1 might be the D (6 bases). The V end lost 6 bases, the J end lost 2 bases, and 11 bases lay between the germline ends. Germline values: CDR1 MNHEY, CDR2 SVGEGT. The CDR3 consists of 13 residues. The CDR3 DNA follows: TGTGCCAGCAGCCGACAGGTACCCTACGAGCAGTACTTC. Its translation: CASSRQVPYEQYF.

This chain links TRBV5-6 with TRBJ2-6, with 8 nucleotides matching TRBD1. This CDR3 contains 17 residues. Germline lookup yields CDR1 SGHDT and CDR2 YYEEEE. Trimming cost V 3 bases and J 2 bases; bases outside gene matches: 7. The CDR3 DNA is TGTGCCAGCAGCTCACGGCCGGGACAGGCTGGGGCCAACGTCCTGACTTTC. Its protein product is CASSSRPGQAGANVLTF.

This chain uses TRBV19 with TRBJ1-2, with D possibly being TRBD1 (6 bases). The CDR3 is 15 residues long. V dropped 10 bases and J dropped 8 bases, with 26 bases sitting between them. Germline CDR1 and CDR2: LNHDA and SQIVND (reference sequence). CDR3 sequence (DNA): TGTGCCACTAAACTCCACGGACAGCGCACGGGGGGCTACACCTTC. Encoded protein: CATKLHGQRTGGYTF.

This clone is a singleton in its sample. The chain combines TRBV18 with TRBJ1-1; no clear D gene. This CDR3 spans 14 amino acids. Trimming left V 2 bases short and J 3 bases short, with 10 bases between. Per the germline V gene, CDR1 is KGHSH and CDR2 is LQKENI. The CDR3 sequence: CASSPGVRDTEAFF. CDR3 sequence (DNA): TGTGCCAGCTCACCAGGGGTGAGGGACACTGAAGCTTTCTTT.

About this clone: One end of the junction varies from germline; a read error may be responsible. This sequence joins TRBV6-5 and TRBJ1-4; D might be TRBD1 (5 bases). The CDR3 has 13 residues. Germline V gene lookup returns CDR1 MNHEY and CDR2 SVGAGI. Written as DNA, the CDR3 is TGTGCAAGCAGGGTTGCGACTAATGAAAAACTGTTTTTT. It codes for CASRVATNEKLFF.

The chain uses TRBV19 and TRBJ1-4; perhaps TRBD1 as D (6 bases). V was pared by 6 bases and J by 0 bases, with 14 bases between. This CDR3 spans 16 amino acids. Germline V gene lookup returns CDR1 LNHDA and CDR2 SQIVND (reference sequence). CDR3: CASRDTGLATNEKLFF. The CDR3 DNA sequence: TGTGCCAGTAGGGACACAGGGCTTGCAACTAATGAAAAACTGTTTTTT.

DNA of the CDR3: TGTGCCAGCAGAGACAGGAGCCAAGAGACCCAGTACTTC. The encoded protein is CASRDRSQETQYF. J is TRBJ2-5 and V is TRBV11-3, with a weak D call TRBD1 (6 bases). Germline lookup yields CDR1 SGHNT and CDR2 YENEEA. CDR3 length equals 13 residues. V lost 6 bases, J lost 1 base, and 9 bases lay in between.

The V and J genes are TRBV30 and TRBJ2-1, with D possibly being TRBD2 (6 bases). Trimming removed 2 bases at V and 0 bases at J, with 8 bases between. Germline V gene sequence: CDR1 GTSNPN, CDR2 SVGIG (reference sequence). The CDR3 is 14 residues long. CDR3 loop: CAWSPGSSYNEQFF. In DNA form, the CDR3 reads TGTGCCTGGAGTCCCGGGAGCTCCTACAATGAGCAGTTCTTC.

V is TRBV27 and J is TRBJ1-2; 7 bases line up with TRBD1. Germline lookup yields CDR1 MNHEY and CDR2 SMNVEV (reference sequence). The V and J ends lost 8 bases and 4 bases, in that order; junction bases with no gene match: 10. CDR3 length: 14 amino acids. Here the CDR3 DNA reads TGTGCCAGCTCCTCCCTGGGACAGCCCTATGGCTACACCTTC. It translates to CASSSLGQPYGYTF.

This clone was observed a single time. Here the CDR3 DNA reads TGTGCCAGCAGCCCACGGAGCTCCTATAATTCACCCCTCCACTTT. Protein: CASSPRSSYNSPLHF. The chain combines TRBV3-1 (or the pseudogene TRBV3-2) with TRBJ1-6; D unresolved. The CDR3 is 15 amino acids. V dropped 4 bases and J dropped 0 bases, with 7 bases sitting between them. CDR1 is LGHDT, CDR2 YNNKEL, per germline (reference sequence).